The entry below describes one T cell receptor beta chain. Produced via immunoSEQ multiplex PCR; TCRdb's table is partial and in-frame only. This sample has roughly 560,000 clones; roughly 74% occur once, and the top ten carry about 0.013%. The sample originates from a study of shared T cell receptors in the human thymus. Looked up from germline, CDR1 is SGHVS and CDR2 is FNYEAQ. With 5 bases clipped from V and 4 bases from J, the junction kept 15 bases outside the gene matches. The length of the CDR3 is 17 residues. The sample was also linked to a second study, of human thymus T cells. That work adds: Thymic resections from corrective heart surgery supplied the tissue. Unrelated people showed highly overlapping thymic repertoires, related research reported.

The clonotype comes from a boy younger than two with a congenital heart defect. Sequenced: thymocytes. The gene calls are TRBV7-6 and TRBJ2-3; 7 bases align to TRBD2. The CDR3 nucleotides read TGTGCCAGCAGCGTACCTATGTGGGAGGGCCCTCCAGATACGCAGTATTTT. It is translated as CASSVPMWEGPPDTQYF.